The clone carrying this TCR beta chain has a handful of counts. Its antigen remains unidentified. These data originate in a study of T-cell memory formation after mild COVID-19. Study-wide background: There were largely donor-specific TCR clusters. Whole-study results and caveats: A second wave expanding day 15 to 37 was CD4+-biased; contracting clones were balanced. Memory sampled before infection contained some responding clones, suggesting cross-reactive memory joined.

The ends were cut back, 4 bases at V and 1 base at J, with 11 bases in the middle. Per germline, CDR1 SGHRS and CDR2 YFSETQ. The CDR3 has 15 amino acids. Via MiXCR, TCRdb re-called the 5' RACE reads, giving one row per CDR3 protein. The sample carries about 320,000 distinct CDR3 sequences, 14% recorded once. The chain combines TRBV5-1 with TRBJ2-2, with D perhaps matching TRBD1 (6 bases). Source material: PBMCs or a T cell subset sorted from them (not recorded which). The source of this sequence is a man aged 18 to 30 who had mild COVID-19 (a few samples of this study predate the infection). Cell type and time point are not known. CDR3 DNA sequence: TGCGCCAGCAGCATAGGGGGACAGAACACCGGGGAGCTGTTTTTT. Amino acid sequence: CASSIGGQNTGELFF.